This T cell receptor (beta chain) originates from a study of CD4 and CD8 cells across lung adenocarcinoma regions. Samples came from patients with localized non-small cell lung adenocarcinoma. As regards this clonotype: Compared with germline, one end of the junction differs, possibly owing to a read error.

CDR1 is SGHTA and CDR2 is FQGNSA in the germline V gene. This CDR3 region has 15 residues. TCRdb processed the PCR reads anew with MiXCR; each CDR3 protein has one entry. In the table there are some 19,000 distinct CDR3 sequences, under 70% of which are singletons. The TCR was taken from a female donor with lung adenocarcinoma. The CD4 and CD8 labels of this study may be unreliable. This chain joins TRBV7-2 and TRBJ2-1; 11 nucleotides align to TRBD2. The specimen was CD8+ T cells from the center of a lung tumor. Here the CDR3 reads CASTLLAGVGNEQFF. CDR3 in DNA: TGTGCCAGCACCTTACTAGCGGGAGTTGGCAATGAGCAGTTCTTC. The complete variable domain, with remaining parts taken from reference TRBV7-2 and TRBJ2-1, reads GAGVSQSPSNKVTEKGKDVELRCDPISGHTALYWYRQSLGQGLEFLIYFQGNSAPDKSGLPSDRFSAERTGGSVSTLTIQRTQQEDSAVYLCASTLLAGVGNEQFFGPGTRLTVL.